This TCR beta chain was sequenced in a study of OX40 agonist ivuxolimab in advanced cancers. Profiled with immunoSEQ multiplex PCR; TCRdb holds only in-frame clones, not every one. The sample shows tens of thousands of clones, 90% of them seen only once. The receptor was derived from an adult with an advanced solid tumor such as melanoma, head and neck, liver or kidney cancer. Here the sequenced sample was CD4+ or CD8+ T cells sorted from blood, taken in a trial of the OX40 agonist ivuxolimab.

CDR3 bases: TGTGCCAGTAGTATCGGTCAGGGACTAGCCAAAAACATTCAGTACTTC. Its translation is CASSIGQGLAKNIQYF. The rearrangement links TRBV19 to TRBJ2-4, with TRBD2 as a possible D gene (6 bases). The CDR3 contains 16 residues. Trimming shortened V by 3 bases and J by 0 bases, and 12 bases separated the two germline ends. Germline V gene lookup returns CDR1 LNHDA and CDR2 SQIVND (reference sequence). The complete variable domain, with remaining parts taken from reference TRBV19 and TRBJ2-4, reads DGGITQSPKYLFRKEGQNVTLSCEQNLNHDAMYWYRQDPGQGLRLIYYSQIVNDFQKGDIAEGYSVSREKKESFPLTVTSAQKNPTAFYLCASSIGQGLAKNIQYFGAGTRLSVL.